Reported below is one T cell receptor beta chain. Its antigen is undetermined. The sample is drawn from a study of OX40 agonist ivuxolimab in advanced cancers. General study findings and limits: Partial responders dosed at 0.1-3.0 mg/kg displayed clonal expansion ranking among the lowest.

Libraries were prepared by immunoSEQ multiplex PCR; TCRdb keeps only in-frame clonotypes and omits some of them. The sample shows around 100,000 clones, 89% of them seen only once. Sampling of blood occurred at baseline, cycle 4 day 1, and cycle 7 day 1. CDR3 length: 17 amino acids. From germline, CDR1 is PRHDT and CDR2 FYEKMQ (reference sequence). V was pared by 4 bases and J by 4 bases, with 22 bases between. Sequencing was performed on CD4+ or CD8+ T cells sorted from blood, taken in a trial of the OX40 agonist ivuxolimab. The sequence derives from an adult with an advanced solid tumor such as melanoma, head and neck, liver or kidney cancer. This chain uses TRBV13 with TRBJ1-2; tentative D call: TRBD1 (6 bases). The CDR3 here is CASSSAKDSLRGYGYTF. The CDR3 nucleotides read TGTGCCAGCAGCTCTGCTAAGGACAGCTTAAGAGGCTATGGCTACACCTTC.